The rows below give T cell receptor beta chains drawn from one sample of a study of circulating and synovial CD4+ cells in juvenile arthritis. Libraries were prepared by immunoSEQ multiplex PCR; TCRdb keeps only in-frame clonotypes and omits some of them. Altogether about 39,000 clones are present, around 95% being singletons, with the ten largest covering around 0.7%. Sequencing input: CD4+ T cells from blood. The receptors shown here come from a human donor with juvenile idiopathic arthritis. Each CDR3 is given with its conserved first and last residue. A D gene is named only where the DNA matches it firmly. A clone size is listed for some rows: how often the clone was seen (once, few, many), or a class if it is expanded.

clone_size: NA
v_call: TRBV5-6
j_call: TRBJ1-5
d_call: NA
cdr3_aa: CASTAGQLNQPQHF
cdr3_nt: TGTGCCAGCACCGCCGGACAGCTCAATCAGCCCCAGCATTTT

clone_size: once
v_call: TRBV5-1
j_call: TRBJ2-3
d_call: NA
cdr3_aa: CASSPGTPGTDTQYF
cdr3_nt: TGCGCCAGCAGCCCCGGGACACCGGGCACAGATACGCAGTATTTT

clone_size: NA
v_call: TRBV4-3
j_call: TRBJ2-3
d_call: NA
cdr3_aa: CASSPRSGDTQYF
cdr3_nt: TGCGCCAGCAGCCCCAGAAGTGGAGATACGCAGTATTTT

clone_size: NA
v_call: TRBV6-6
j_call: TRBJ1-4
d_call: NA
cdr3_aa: CASRRDIWEKLFF
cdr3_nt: TGTGCCAGCAGACGGGACATCTGGGAAAAACTGTTTTTT

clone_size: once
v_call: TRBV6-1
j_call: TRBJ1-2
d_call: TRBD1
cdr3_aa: CASSERQGIGGYTF
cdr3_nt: TGTGCCAGCAGTGAGAGACAGGGGATTGGTGGCTACACCTTC

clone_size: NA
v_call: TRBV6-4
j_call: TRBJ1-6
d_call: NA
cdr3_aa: CASSVTGTYNSPLHF
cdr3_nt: TGTGCCAGCAGCGTTACAGGGACCTATAATTCACCCCTCCACTTT

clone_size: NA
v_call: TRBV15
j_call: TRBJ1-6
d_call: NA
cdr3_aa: CATGAAYNSPLHF
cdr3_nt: TGTGCCACCGGGGCAGCCTATAATTCCCCCCTCCACTTT

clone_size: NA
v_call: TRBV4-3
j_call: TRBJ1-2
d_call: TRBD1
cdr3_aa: CASSPGGRQGWLRYGYTF
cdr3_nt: TGCGCCAGCAGCCCAGGGGGGAGACAGGGTTGGTTGCGGTATGGCTACACCTTC

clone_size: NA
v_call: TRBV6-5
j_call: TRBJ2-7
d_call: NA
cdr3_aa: CASSPAGISSYEQYF
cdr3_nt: TGTGCCAGCAGCCCGGCGGGAATTAGCTCCTACGAGCAGTACTTC

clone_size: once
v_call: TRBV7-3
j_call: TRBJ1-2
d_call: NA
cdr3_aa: CASSLTGDINYGYTF
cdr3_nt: TGTGCCAGCAGCTTAACGGGGGACATAAACTATGGCTACACCTTC

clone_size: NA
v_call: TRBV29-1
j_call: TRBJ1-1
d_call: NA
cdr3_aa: CSVEDKGGISRRAFF
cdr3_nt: TGCAGCGTTGAAGATAAAGGGGGTATTAGTCGGAGGGCTTTCTTT

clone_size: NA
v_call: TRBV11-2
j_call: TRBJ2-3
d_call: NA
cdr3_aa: CASSPSLSTDTQYF
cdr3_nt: TGTGCCAGCAGCCCTAGCCTTAGCACAGATACGCAGTATTTT

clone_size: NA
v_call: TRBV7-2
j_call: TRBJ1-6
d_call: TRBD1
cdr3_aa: CASSPATGGFASPLHF
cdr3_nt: TGTGCCAGCAGCCCGGCAACAGGGGGCTTTGCATCACCCCTCCACTTT

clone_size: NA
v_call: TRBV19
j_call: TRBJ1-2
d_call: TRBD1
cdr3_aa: CASSPSPGTGGGYTF
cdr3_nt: TGTGCCAGTAGCCCATCTCCAGGGACAGGGGGGGGCTACACCTTC

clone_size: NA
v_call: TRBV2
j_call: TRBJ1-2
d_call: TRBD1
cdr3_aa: CASIRDRGSYGYTF
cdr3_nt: TGTGCCAGCATTCGCGACAGGGGAAGCTATGGCTACACCTTC

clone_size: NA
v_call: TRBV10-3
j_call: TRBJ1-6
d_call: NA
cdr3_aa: CAISESPTYNSPLHF
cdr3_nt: TGTGCCATCAGTGAGTCGCCAACATATAATTCCCCCCTCCACTTT

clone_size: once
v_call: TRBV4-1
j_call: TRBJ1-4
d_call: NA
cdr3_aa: CASSQERTVGEKLFF
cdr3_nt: TGCGCCAGCAGCCAAGAGCGGACAGTAGGCGAAAAACTGTTTTTT

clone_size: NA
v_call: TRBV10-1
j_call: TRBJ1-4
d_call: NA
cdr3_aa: CASNRRRVCEKLFF
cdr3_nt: TGCGCCAGCAATCGGCGCAGGGTTTGTGAAAAACTGTTTTTT

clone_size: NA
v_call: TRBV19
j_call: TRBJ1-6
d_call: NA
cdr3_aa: CASSISGDNSPLHF
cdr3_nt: TGTGCCAGTAGTATTTCAGGGGATAATTCACCCCTCCACTTT

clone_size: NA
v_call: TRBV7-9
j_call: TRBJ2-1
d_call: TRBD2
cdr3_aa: CASSFKTSGGLNEQFF
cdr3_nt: TGTGCCAGCAGCTTTAAGACTAGCGGGGGGCTGAATGAGCAGTTCTTC

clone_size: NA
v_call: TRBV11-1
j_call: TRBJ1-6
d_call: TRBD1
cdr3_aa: CASSWGQGSNSPLHF
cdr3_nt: TGTGCCAGCAGCTGGGGACAGGGAAGTAATTCACCCCTCCACTTT

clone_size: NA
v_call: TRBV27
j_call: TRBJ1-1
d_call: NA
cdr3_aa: CASSLESVSRAEPRGDRQAFF
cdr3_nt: TGTGCCAGCAGTTTGGAGTCGGTCAGTAGGGCCGAACCGCGGGGGGATAGGCAAGCTTTCTTT

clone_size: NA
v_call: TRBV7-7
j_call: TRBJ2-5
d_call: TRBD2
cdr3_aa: CASSFSGGAQETQYF
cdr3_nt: TGTGCTAGCAGCTTTAGCGGGGGGGCCCAAGAGACCCAGTACTTC

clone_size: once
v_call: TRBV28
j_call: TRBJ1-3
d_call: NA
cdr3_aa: CASSNTRGYKGNTIYF
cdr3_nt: TGTGCCAGTTCCAACACCAGGGGATATAAGGGAAACACCATATATTTT

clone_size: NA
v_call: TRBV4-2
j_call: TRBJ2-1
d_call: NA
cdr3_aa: CASSRGKANEQFF
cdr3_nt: TGTGCCAGCAGCCGAGGAAAGGCGAATGAGCAGTTCTTC

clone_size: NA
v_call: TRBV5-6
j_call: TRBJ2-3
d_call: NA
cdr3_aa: CASSLVSTDTQYF
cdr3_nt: TGTGCCAGCAGCTTGGTAAGCACAGATACGCAGTATTTT

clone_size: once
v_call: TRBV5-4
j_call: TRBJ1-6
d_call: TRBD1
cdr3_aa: CASSLVDRGSTPLHF
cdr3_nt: TGTGCCAGCAGCTTGGTGGACAGGGGGAGTACACCCCTCCACTTT

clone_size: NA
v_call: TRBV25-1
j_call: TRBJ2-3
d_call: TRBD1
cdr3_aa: CASSPQGAGTDTQYF
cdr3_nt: TGTGCCAGCAGCCCACAGGGGGCAGGGACAGATACGCAGTATTTT

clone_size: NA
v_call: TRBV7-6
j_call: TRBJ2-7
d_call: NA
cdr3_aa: CASSQQAGEDYEQYF
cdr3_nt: TGTGCCAGCAGCCAACAGGCAGGAGAGGACTACGAGCAGTACTTC

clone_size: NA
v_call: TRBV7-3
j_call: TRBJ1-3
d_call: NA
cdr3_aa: CASSATTGSGNTIYF
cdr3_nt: TGTGCCAGCAGCGCCACAACAGGGAGCGGAAACACCATATATTTT

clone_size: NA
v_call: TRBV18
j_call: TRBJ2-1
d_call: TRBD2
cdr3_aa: CASSPPDWGGSEQFF
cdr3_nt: TGTGCCAGCTCACCTCCCGACTGGGGGGGAAGTGAGCAGTTCTTC

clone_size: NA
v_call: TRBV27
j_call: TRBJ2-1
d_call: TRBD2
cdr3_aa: CASSLRLVAGDNEQFF
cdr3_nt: TGTGCCAGCAGTTTAAGACTAGTCGCGGGGGACAATGAGCAGTTCTTC

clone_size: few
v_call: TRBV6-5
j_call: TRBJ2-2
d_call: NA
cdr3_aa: CASRIHPGELFF
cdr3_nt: TGTGCCAGCAGGATACACCCCGGGGAGCTGTTTTTT

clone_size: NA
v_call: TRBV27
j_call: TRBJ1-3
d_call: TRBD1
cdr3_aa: CAAPRQGLRNTIYF
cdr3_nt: TGTGCCGCTCCCCGACAGGGTCTTAGAAACACCATATATTTT

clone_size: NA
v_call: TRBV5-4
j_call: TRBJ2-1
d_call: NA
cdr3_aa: CASSLEGEQFF
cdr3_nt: TGTGCCAGCAGCTTGGAGGGGGAGCAGTTCTTC

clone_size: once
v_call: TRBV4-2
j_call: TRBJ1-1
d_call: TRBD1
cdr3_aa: CASSQADRGANTEAFF
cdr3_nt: TGTGCCAGCAGCCAAGCGGACAGGGGGGCTAACACTGAAGCTTTCTTT

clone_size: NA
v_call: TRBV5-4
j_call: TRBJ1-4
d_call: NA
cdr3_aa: CASSLGSTNEKLFF
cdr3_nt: TGTGCCAGCAGCTTGGGCAGTACTAATGAAAAACTGTTTTTT

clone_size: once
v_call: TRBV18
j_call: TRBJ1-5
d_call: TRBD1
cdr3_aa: CASSPRQGGGNQPQHF
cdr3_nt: TGTGCCAGCTCACCTCGACAGGGTGGGGGCAATCAGCCCCAGCATTTT

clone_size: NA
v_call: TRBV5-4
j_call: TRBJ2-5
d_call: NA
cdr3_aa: CASSLDLETQYF
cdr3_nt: TGTGCCAGCAGCTTGGACTTAGAGACCCAGTACTTC

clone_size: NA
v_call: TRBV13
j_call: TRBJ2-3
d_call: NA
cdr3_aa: CASSWLGGSSTDTQYF
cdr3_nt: TGTGCCAGCAGTTGGCTAGGAGGGAGTAGCACAGATACGCAGTATTTT

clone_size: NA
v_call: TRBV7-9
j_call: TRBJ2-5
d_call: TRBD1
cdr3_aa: CASSPDREQETQYF
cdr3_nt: TGTGCCAGCAGCCCGGACAGGGAACAAGAGACCCAGTACTTC

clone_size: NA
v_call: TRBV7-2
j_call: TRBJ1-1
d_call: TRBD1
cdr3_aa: CASSSRTGEAFF
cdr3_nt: TGTGCCAGCAGCTCAAGGACAGGGGAAGCTTTCTTT

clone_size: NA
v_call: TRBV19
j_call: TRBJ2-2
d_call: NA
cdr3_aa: CASTGKRLGGGELFF
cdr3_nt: TGTGCCAGTACAGGGAAGCGACTCGGTGGCGGGGAGCTGTTTTTT

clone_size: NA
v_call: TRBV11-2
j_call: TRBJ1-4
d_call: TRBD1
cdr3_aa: CASSPFTGGVEKLFF
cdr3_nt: TGTGCCAGCAGCCCTTTCACAGGGGGTGTTGAAAAACTGTTTTTT

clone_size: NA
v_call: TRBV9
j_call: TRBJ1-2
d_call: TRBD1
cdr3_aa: CASSTDRDWAHGYTF
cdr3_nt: TGTGCCAGCAGCACAGACAGGGATTGGGCCCATGGCTACACCTTC

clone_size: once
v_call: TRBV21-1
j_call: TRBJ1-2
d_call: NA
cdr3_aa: CASATGLRQGYYGYTF
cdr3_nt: TGTGCCAGCGCAACCGGACTCAGACAGGGGTACTATGGCTACACCTTC

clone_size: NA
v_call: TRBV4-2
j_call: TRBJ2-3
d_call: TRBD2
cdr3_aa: CASSQDPPGGSTDTQYF
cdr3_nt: TGTGCCAGCAGCCAAGACCCCCCGGGGGGGAGCACAGATACGCAGTATTTT

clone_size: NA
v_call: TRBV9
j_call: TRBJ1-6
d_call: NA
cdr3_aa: CASSPSQDSSYNSPLHF
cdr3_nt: TGTGCCAGCAGCCCCTCGCAGGATTCCTCCTATAATTCACCCCTCCACTTT

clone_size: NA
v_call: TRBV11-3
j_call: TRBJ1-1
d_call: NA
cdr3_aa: CASSLTQGGQAFF
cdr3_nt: TGTGCCAGCAGCTTGACGCAGGGCGGTCAGGCTTTCTTT

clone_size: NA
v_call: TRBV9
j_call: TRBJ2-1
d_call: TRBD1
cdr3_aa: CASSGGTGSLYNEQFF
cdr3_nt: TGTGCCAGCAGCGGGGGGACAGGGAGCCTTTACAATGAGCAGTTCTTC

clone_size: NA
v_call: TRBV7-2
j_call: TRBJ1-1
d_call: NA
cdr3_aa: CASSFLRITEAFF
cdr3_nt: TGTGCCAGCAGCTTCCTACGAATTACCGAAGCTTTCTTT